This T cell receptor beta chain came from a study of cytomegalovirus exposure and HLA in healthy donors. The PCR ran on 60 Vbeta and 13 Jbeta primers. Here immunoSEQ multiplex PCR was the method, and the copy in TCRdb shows in-frame clones only, minus some. The sample contains some 200,000 clones, approximately 80% of which appear only once. The germline gives CDR1 SGHDT, CDR2 YYEEEE. CDR3 length: 13 amino acids. V gave up 4 bases and J gave up 5 bases; unmatched junction bases: 3. This clonotype was obtained from a boy between 2 and 10 years old in good health and CMV-seronegative. The rearrangement uses TRBV5-6 and TRBJ1-1, with TRBD1 matching over 9 bases. Sequencing used PBMCs. The CDR3 DNA is TGTGCCAGCAGCCCGGACAGGGGAACTGAAGCTTTCTTT. It specifies CASSPDRGTEAFF.